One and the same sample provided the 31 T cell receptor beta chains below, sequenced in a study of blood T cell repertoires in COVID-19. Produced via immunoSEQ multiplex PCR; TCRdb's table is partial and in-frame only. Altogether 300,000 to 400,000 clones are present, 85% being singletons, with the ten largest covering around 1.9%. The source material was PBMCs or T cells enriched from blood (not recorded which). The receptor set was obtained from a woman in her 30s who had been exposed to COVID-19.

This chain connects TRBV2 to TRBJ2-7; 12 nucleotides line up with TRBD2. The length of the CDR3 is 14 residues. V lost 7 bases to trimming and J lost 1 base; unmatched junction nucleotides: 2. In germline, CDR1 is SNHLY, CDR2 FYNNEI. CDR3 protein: CASTGLAGSYEQYF. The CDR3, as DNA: TGTGCCAGCACTGGACTAGCGGGGTCCTACGAGCAGTACTTC.

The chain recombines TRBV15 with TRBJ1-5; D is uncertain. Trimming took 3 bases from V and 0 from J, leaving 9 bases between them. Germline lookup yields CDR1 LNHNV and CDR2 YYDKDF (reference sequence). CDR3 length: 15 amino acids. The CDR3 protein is CATSSAGYSNQPQHF. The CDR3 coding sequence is TGTGCCACCAGCAGTGCGGGGTATAGCAATCAGCCCCAGCATTTT.

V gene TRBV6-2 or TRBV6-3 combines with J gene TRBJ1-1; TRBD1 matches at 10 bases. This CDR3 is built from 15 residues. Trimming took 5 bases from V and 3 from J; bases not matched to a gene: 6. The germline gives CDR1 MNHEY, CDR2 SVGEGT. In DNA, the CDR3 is TGTGCCAGCAGTCACGGGACAGGGGCGGACACTGAAGCTTTCTTT. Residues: CASSHGTGADTEAFF.

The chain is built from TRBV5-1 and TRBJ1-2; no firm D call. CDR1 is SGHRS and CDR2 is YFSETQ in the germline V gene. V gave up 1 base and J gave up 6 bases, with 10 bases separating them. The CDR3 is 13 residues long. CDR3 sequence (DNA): TGCGCCAGCAGCTTGTGGTCGGGAGATGGCTACACCTTC. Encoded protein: CASSLWSGDGYTF.

The CDR3 is CASSEREQETQYF. The CDR3 nucleotides read TGTGCCAGCAGTGAGAGGGAGCAAGAGACCCAGTACTTC. V is TRBV6-1 and J is TRBJ2-5; TRBD2 might be the D (5 bases). The V gene's germline CDR1 is MNHNS and CDR2 SASEGT. This CDR3 is 13 amino acids long. V lost 3 bases and J lost 2, with 7 bases in between.

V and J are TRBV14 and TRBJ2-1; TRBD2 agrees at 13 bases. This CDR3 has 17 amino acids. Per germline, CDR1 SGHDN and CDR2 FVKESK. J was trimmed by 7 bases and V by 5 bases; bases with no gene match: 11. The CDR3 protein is CASSDTIWGLAGNEQFF. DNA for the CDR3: TGTGCCAGCAGCGATACTATTTGGGGACTAGCGGGGAATGAGCAGTTCTTC.

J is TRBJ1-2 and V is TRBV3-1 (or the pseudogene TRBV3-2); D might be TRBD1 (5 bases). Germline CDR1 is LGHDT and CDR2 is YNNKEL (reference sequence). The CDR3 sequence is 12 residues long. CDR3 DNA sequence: TGTGCGGCCGGGAGGGGCGGATATGGCTACACCTTC. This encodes CAAGRGGYGYTF.

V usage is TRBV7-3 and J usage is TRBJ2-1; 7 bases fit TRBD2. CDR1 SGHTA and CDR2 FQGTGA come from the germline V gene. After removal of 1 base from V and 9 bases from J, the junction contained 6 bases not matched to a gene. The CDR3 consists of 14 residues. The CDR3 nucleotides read TGTGCCAGCAGCTTAATAGCTAGCGGTGGTGAGCAGTTCTTC. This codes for CASSLIASGGEQFF.

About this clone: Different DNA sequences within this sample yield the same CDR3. The CDR3 DNA reads TGTGCCAGTAGTATTCCAGGGGGCAATCAGCCCCAGCATTTT. Protein: CASSIPGGNQPQHF. The chain has TRBV19 and TRBJ1-5; D perhaps matches TRBD1 (6 bases). Germline lookup yields CDR1 LNHDA and CDR2 SQIVND (reference sequence). The CDR3 is 14 residues long. Trimming took off 3 bases at V and 2 bases at J, with 8 bases between the two ends.

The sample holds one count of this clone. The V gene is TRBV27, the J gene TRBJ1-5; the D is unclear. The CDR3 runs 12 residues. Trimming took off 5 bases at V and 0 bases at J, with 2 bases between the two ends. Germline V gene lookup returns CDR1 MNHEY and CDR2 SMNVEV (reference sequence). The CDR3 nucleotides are TGTGCCAGCAGTCATAGCAATCAGCCCCAGCATTTT. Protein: CASSHSNQPQHF.

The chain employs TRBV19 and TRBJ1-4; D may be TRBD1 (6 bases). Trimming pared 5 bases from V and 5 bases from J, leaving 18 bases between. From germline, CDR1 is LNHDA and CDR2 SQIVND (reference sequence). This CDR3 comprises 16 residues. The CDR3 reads CASSFASGGLNEKLFF. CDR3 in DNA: TGTGCCAGTAGTTTTGCTTCTGGGGGCCTCAATGAAAAACTGTTTTTT.

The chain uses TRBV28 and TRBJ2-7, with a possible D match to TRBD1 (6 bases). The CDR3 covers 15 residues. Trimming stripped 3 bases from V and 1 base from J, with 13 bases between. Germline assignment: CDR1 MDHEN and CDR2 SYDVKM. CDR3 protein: CASSLHRADSYEQYF. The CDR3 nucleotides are TGTGCCAGCAGTTTGCACAGGGCTGATTCCTACGAGCAGTACTTC.

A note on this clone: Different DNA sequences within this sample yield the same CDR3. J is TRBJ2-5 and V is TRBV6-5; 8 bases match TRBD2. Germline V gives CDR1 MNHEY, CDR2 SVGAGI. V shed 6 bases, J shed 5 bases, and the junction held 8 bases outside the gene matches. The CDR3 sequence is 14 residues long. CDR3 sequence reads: CASSRLLAGETQYF. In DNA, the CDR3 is TGTGCCAGCAGCCGACTTCTAGCGGGCGAGACCCAGTACTTC.

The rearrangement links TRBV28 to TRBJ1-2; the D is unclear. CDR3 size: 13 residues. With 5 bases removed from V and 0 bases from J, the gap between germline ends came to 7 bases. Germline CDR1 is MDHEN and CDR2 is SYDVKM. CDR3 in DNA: TGTGCCAGCAGTAAAACGGCTAACTATGGCTACACCTTC. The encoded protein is CASSKTANYGYTF.

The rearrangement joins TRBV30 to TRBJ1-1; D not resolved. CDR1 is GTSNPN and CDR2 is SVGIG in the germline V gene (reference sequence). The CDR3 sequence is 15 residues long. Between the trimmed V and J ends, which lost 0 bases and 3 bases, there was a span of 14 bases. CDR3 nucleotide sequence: TGTGCCTGGAGTGTAGGGAGTCATCGGGACACTGAAGCTTTCTTT. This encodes CAWSVGSHRDTEAFF.

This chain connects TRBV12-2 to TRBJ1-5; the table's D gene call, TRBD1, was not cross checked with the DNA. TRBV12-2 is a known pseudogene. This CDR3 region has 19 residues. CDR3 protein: CASRFDSANRDRKNQPQHF. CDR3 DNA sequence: TGTGCAAGTCGCTTTGATAGTGCTAACCGGGACAGAAAAAATCAGCCCCAGCATTTT.

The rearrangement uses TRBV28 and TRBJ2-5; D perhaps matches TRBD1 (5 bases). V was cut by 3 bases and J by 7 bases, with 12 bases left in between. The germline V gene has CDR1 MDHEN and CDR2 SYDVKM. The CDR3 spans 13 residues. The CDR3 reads CASSLVQDGTQYF. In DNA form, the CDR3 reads TGTGCCAGCAGTTTGGTACAGGATGGGACCCAGTACTTC. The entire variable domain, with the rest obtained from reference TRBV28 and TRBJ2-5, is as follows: DVKVTQSSRYLVKRTGEKVFLECVQDMDHENMFWYRQDPGLGLRLIYFSYDVKMKEKGDIPEGYSVSREKKERFSLILESASTNQTSMYLCASSLVQDGTQYFGPGTRLLVL.

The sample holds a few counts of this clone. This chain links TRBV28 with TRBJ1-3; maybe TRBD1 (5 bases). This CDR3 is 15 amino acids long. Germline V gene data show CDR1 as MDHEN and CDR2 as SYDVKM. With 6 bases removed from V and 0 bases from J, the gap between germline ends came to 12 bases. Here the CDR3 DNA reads TGTGCCAGCAGGCCAACAGGCCGCTCTGGAAACACCATATATTTT. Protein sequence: CASRPTGRSGNTIYF. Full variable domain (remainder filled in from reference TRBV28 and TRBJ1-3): DVKVTQSSRYLVKRTGEKVFLECVQDMDHENMFWYRQDPGLGLRLIYFSYDVKMKEKGDIPEGYSVSREKKERFSLILESASTNQTSMYLCASRPTGRSGNTIYFGEGSWLTVV.

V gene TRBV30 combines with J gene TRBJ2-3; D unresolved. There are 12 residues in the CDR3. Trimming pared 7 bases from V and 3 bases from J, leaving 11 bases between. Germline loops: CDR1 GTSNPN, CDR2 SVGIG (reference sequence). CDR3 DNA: TGTGCCTACCAGACTTTTACAGATACGCAGTATTTT. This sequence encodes CAYQTFTDTQYF.

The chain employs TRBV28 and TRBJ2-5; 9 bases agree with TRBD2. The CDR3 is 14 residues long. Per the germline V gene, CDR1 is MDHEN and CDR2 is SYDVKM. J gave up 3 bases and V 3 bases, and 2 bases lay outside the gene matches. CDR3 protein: CASSFSSGKETQYF. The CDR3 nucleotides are TGTGCCAGCAGTTTCTCTAGCGGGAAAGAGACCCAGTACTTC.

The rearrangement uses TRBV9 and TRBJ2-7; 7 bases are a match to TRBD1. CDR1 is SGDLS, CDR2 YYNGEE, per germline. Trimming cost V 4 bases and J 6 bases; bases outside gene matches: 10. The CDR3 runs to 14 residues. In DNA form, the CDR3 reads TGTGCCAGCAGCACCCGACAGGGTGTGGGCGAGCAGTACTTC. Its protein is CASSTRQGVGEQYF. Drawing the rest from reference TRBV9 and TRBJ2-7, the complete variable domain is DSGVTQTPKHLITATGQRVTLRCSPRSGDLSVYWYQQSLDQGLQFLIQYYNGEERAKGNILERFSAQQFPDLHSELNLSSLELGDSALYFCASSTRQGVGEQYFGPGTRLTVT.

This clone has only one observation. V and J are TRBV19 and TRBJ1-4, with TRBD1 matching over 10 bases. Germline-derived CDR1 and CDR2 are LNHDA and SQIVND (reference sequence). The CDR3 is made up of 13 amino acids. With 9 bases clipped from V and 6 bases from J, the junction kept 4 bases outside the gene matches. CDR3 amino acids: CARNGTGDEKLFF. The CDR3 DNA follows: TGTGCCAGAAATGGGACAGGGGATGAAAAACTGTTTTTT.

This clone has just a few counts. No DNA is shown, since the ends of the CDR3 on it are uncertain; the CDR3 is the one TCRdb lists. CDR3 residues: CASILDRLTAKNEQFF. V is TRBV28 and J is TRBJ2-1; the tabulated D call, TRBD1, remains unverified against the DNA. Counting both end residues, the CDR3 totals 16 amino acids. CDR1 is MDHEN, CDR2 SYDVKM, per germline.

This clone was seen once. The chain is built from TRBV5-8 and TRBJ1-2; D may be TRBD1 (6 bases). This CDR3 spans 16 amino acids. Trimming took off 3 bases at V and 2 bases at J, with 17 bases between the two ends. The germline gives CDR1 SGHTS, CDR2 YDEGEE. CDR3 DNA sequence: TGTGCCAGCAGCTACGGGACAAAGGGGCCCAACTATGGCTACACCTTC. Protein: CASSYGTKGPNYGYTF.

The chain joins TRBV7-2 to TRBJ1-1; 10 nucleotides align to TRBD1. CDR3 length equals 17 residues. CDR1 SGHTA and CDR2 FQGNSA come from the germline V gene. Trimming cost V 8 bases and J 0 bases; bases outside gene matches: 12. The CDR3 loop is CASSRDRGRGMNTEAFF. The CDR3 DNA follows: TGTGCCAGCTCAAGGGACAGGGGTCGTGGGATGAACACTGAAGCTTTCTTT.

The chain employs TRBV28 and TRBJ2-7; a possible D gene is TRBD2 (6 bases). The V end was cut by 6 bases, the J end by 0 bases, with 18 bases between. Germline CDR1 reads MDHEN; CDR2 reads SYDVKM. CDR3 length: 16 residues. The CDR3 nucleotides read TGTGCCAGCAGCCCCGCGGGGCGCCTGAGCTCCTACGAGCAGTACTTC. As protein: CASSPAGRLSSYEQYF. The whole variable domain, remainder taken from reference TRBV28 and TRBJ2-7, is DVKVTQSSRYLVKRTGEKVFLECVQDMDHENMFWYRQDPGLGLRLIYFSYDVKMKEKGDIPEGYSVSREKKERFSLILESASTNQTSMYLCASSPAGRLSSYEQYFGPGTRLTVT.

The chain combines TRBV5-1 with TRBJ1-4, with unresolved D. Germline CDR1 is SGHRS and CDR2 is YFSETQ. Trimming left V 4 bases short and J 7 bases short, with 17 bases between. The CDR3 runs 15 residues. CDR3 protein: CASSVYGERREKLFF. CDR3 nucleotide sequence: TGCGCCAGCAGCGTATACGGGGAGCGACGTGAAAAACTGTTTTTT.

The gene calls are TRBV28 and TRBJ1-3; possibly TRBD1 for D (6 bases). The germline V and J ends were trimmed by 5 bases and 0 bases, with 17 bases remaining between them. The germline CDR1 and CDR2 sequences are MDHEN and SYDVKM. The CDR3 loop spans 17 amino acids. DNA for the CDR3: TGTGCCAGCAGTCTACAACCGACAGGCGGCTCTGGAAACACCATATATTTT. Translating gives CASSLQPTGGSGNTIYF.

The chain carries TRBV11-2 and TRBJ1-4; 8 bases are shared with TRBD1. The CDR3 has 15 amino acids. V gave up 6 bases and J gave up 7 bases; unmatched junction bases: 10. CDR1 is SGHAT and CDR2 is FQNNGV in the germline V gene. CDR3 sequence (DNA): TGTGCCAGCAGTTCCGGACAGGGTCTCCTTGAAAAACTGTTTTTT. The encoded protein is CASSSGQGLLEKLFF.

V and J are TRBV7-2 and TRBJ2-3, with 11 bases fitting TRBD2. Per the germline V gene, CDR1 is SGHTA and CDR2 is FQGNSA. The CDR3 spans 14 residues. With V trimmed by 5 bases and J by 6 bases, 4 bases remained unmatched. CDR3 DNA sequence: TGTGCCAGCAGCATTAGCGGGGGGGCGGATACGCAGTATTTT. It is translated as CASSISGGADTQYF. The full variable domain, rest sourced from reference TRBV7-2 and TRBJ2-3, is GAGVSQSPSNKVTEKGKDVELRCDPISGHTALYWYRQSLGQGLEFLIYFQGNSAPDKSGLPSDRFSAERTGGSVSTLTIQRTQQEDSAVYLCASSISGGADTQYFGPGTRLTVL.

The CDR3 DNA is TGCGCCAGCAGCCAAGAACGGGGGGAGGGGTACAATGAGCAGTTCTTC. Residues: CASSQERGEGYNEQFF. This chain joins TRBV4-3 and TRBJ2-1, with 7 bases identical to TRBD2. This CDR3 spans 16 amino acids. The germline gives CDR1 LGHNA, CDR2 YSLEER. Trimming took 0 bases from V and 4 from J; bases not matched to a gene: 6.